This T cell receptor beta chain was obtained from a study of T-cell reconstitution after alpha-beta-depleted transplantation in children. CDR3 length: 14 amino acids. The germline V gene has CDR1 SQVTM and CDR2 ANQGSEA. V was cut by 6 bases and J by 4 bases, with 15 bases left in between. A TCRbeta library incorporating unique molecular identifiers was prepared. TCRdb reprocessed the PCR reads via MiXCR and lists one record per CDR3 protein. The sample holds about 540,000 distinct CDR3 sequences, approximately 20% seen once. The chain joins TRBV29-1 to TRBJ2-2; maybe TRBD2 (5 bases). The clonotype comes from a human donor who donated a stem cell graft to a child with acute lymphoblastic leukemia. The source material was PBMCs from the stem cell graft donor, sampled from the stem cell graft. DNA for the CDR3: TGCAGCGTCAACGGGCTAGCATCCACCGGGGAGCTGTTTTTT. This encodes CSVNGLASTGELFF.